This T cell receptor beta chain was documented in a study of cytomegalovirus exposure and HLA in healthy donors. PCR employed 60 Vbeta and 13 Jbeta primers. Libraries were prepared by immunoSEQ multiplex PCR; TCRdb keeps only in-frame clonotypes and omits some of them. The sample lists 95,000 to 130,000 clones; 81% were seen once. The junction had 7 bases not matched to a gene; V was cut back by 7 bases and J by 10 bases. The CDR3 contains 15 residues. Germline lookup yields CDR1 SNHLY and CDR2 FYNNEI. The sequenced sample was PBMCs. The chain employs TRBV2 and TRBJ2-1; 16 nucleotides align to TRBD2. This TCR was recovered from a woman between 25 and 40 years old in good health and CMV-seronegative. CDR3 in DNA: TGTGCCAGCAAGGGTCCGGGACTAGCGGGAGGGGAGCAGTTCTTC. This encodes CASKGPGLAGGEQFF. Full variable domain (outside the CDR3, taken from reference TRBV2 and TRBJ2-1): EPEVTQTPSHQVTQMGQEVILRCVPISNHLYFYWYRQILGQKVEFLVSFYNNEISEKSEIFDDQFSVERPDGSNFTLKIRSTKLEDSAMYFCASKGPGLAGGEQFFGPGTRLTVL.